This record concerns one T cell receptor (beta chain) sequence. Profiling relied on immunoSEQ multiplex PCR, and the TCRdb table lists in-frame clones only, not all of them. The table shows 68,000 or so clones, with approximately 90% occurring only once. The data are from a study of T cell changes during pregnancy in multiple sclerosis. The CDR3 loop spans 14 amino acids. Germline loops: CDR1 LNHDA, CDR2 SQIVND (reference sequence). Trimming pared 8 bases from V and 0 bases from J, leaving 11 bases between. This TCR came from a female donor in good health, enrolled as a control in a pregnancy study. This chain links TRBV19 with TRBJ1-3, with no clear D. The specimen comprised peripheral blood, sampled in the second trimester of pregnancy. The CDR3 DNA is TGTGCCAGTGGCGGCAGCCTCTCTGGAAACACCATATATTTT. This translates into CASGGSLSGNTIYF.